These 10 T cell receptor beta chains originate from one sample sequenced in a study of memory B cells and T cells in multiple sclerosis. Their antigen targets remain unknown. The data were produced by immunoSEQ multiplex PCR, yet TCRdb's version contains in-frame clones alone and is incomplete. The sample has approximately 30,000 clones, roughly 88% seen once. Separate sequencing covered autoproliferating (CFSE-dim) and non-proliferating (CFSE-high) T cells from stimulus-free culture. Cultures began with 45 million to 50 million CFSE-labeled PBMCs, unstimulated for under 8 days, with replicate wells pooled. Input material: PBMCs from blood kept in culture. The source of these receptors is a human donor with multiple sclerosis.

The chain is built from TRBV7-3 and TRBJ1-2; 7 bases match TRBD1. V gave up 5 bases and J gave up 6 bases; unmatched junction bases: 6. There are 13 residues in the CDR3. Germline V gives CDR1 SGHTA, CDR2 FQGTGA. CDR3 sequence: CASSPTGVHGYTF. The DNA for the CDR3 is TGTGCCAGCAGCCCAACAGGGGTACATGGCTACACCTTC.

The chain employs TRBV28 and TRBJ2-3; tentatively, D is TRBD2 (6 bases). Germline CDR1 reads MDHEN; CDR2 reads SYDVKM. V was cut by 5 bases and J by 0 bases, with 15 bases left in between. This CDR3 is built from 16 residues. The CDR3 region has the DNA TGTGCCAGCAGTGGAAGGAAGCGGGCGAGCACAGATACGCAGTATTTT. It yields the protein CASSGRKRASTDTQYF. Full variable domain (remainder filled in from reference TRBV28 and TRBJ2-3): DVKVTQSSRYLVKRTGEKVFLECVQDMDHENMFWYRQDPGLGLRLIYFSYDVKMKEKGDIPEGYSVSREKKERFSLILESASTNQTSMYLCASSGRKRASTDTQYFGPGTRLTVL.

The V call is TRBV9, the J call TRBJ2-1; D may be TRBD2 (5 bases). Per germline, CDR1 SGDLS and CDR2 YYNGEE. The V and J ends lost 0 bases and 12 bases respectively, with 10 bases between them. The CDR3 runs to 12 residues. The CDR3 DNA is TGTGCCAGCAGCGTAGCAGAAGGAGGGCAGTTCTTC. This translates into CASSVAEGGQFF.

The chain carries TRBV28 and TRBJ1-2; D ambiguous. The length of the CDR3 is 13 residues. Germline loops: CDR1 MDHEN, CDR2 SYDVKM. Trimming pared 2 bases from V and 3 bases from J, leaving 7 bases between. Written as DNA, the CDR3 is TGTGCCAGCAGTTTAACGAGGGACTATGGCTACACCTTC. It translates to CASSLTRDYGYTF.

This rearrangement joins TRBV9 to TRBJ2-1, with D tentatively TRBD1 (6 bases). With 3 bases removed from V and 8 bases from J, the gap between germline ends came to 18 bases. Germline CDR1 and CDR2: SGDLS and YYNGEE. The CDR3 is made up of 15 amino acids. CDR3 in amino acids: CASSGLGAPLDEQFF. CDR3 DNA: TGTGCCAGCAGCGGACTGGGGGCCCCCCTCGATGAGCAGTTCTTC.

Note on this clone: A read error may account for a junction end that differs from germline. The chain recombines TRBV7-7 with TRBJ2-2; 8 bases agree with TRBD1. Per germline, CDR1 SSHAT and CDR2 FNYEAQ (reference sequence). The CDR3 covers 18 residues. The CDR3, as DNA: TGTGCTAGCAGCTTAGTGTGGGCAGGGGGCGCGAACACCGGGGAGCTGTTTTTT. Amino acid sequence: CASSLVWAGGANTGELFF.

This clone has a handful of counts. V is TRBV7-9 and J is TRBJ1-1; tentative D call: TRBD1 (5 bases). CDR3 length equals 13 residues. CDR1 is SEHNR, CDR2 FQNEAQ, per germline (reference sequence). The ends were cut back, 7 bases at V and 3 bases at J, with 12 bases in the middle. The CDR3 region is CASNGQLDTEAFF. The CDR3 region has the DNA TGTGCCAGCAACGGACAATTGGACACTGAAGCTTTCTTT.

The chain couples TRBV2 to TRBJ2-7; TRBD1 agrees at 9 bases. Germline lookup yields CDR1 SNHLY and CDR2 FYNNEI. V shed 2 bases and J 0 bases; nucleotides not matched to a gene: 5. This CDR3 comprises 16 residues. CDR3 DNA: TGTGCCAGCAGTGAACCGGGACAGGGTATCTCCTACGAGCAGTACTTC. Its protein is CASSEPGQGISYEQYF. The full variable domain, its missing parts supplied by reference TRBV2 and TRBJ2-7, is EPEVTQTPSHQVTQMGQEVILRCVPISNHLYFYWYRQILGQKVEFLVSFYNNEISEKSEIFDDQFSVERPDGSNFTLKIRSTKLEDSAMYFCASSEPGQGISYEQYFGPGTRLTVT.

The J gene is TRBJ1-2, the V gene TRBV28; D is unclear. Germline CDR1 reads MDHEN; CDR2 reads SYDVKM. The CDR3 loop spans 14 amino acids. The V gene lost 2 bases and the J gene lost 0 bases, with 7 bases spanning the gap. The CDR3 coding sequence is TGTGCCAGCAGTTTAAGTACGGCTAACTATGGCTACACCTTC. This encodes CASSLSTANYGYTF.

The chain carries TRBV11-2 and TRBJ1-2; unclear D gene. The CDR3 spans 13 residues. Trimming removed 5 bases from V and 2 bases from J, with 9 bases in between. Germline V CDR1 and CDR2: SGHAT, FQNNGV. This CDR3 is CASSPGRNYGYTF. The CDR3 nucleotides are TGTGCCAGCAGCCCAGGCAGAAACTATGGCTACACCTTC.